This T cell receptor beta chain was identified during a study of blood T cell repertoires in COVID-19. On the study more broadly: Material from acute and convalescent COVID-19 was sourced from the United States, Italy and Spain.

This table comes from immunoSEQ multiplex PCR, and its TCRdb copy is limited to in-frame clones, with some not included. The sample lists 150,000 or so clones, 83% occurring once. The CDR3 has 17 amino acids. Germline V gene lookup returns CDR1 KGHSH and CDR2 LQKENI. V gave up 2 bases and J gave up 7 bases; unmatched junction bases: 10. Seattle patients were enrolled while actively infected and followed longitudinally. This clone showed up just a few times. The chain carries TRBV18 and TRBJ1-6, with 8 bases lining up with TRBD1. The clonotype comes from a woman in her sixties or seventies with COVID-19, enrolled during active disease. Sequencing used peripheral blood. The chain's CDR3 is CASSPIPRGRENSPLHF. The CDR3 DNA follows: TGTGCCAGCTCACCAATCCCCAGGGGGCGCGAGAATTCACCCCTCCACTTT.